This entry describes one T cell receptor beta chain. Only a few counts were recorded for this clone. Its specific antigen is unknown. Base qualities are not provided; no much larger clone lies one nucleotide away. In total, roughly 670 healthy bone marrow donors made up the cohort. Cohort members were all nominally healthy when sampled, although unrecorded immune exposures were likely present. The donor was CMV seropositive and belonged to the group of over 250 seropositive cohort members. A peripheral blood sample was collected from each donor, and TCR beta sequencing was performed on peripheral blood mononuclear cells. Genomic DNA extraction from the blood cell samples was performed with the Qiagen DNeasy Blood Extraction Kit. The CDR3 goes from the cysteine to the phenylalanine over 15 residues. The retained sequence is limited to the CDR3, 45 bases, with the frame set at the first base. V is shortened by 6 bases, J by 2 bases, and the region joining them spans 14 bases. The germline V gene provides CDR1 SGHVS and CDR2 FQNEAQ.

Library preparation was by the immunoSEQ multiplex PCR assay. For the multiplex PCR, a mixture combining 60 forward primers for TCR Vbeta segments and 13 reverse primers for TCR Jbeta segments was used. The CDR3 region of rearranged TCR beta genes was amplified from genomic DNA by a multiplex PCR assay. On the Illumina HiSeq System, the amplified TCR beta libraries were sequenced as 87-base-pair reads. The study's own analysis went as follows. A later analysis tallied 70 million to 100 million unique TCR beta chains across the 640 or so repertoires, and approximately 12 million of those chains were shared by two or more donors. Raw reads were error-corrected and collapsed into unique sequences by a nearest-neighbor algorithm in which closely related sequences were merged to remove PCR and sequencing errors. CDR3 sequences were aligned to IMGT reference sequences to assign V, D and J gene segments. Each retained sequence needed at least a six-nucleotide match to both a V gene segment and a J gene segment. Rearrangements were classified as productive when the CDR3 lacked stop codons and remained in frame with V and J, and all other rearrangements were classified as non-productive. CDR3 was defined according to IMGT convention as the region running from the second conserved V-encoded cysteine to the conserved J-encoded phenylalanine. The earlier analysis of about 500 of the donors excluded sequences that lacked an unambiguous match to a single V gene segment. An earlier analysis of 500 to 600 of the donors classified V segments as functional when productive rearrangements were above 56.7% and as segregating when the standard deviation between donors was above 5%. To diagnose cytomegalovirus status from the catalog of TCR beta chain sequences, a statistical classification framework was built. In a later analysis, V and J genes were assigned by comparing TCR nucleotide sequences against IMGT/GENE-DB human TR gene sequences. Using the TCRdist pipeline, a later analysis assigned CDR3 sequences along with most-parsimonious VDJ recombination scenarios. In a later analysis, each TCR beta chain was defined by its CDR3 amino acid sequence together with its V-gene family, and reads lacking a unique V-gene family were excluded. In a later analysis, nearly 600 highly shared, low-generation-probability nucleotide sequences were removed to address suspected cross-contamination and a sequencing artifact. In a later analysis, a clonal expansion index was calculated for each public chain from normalized within-repertoire ranks of inferred template counts. In a later analysis, generation probabilities were computed using a VDJ recombination model fitted to out-of-frame rearrangements, and the results were checked against IGoR. Hypergeometric tests were used in a later analysis to score TCR-TCR, TCR-HLA and TCR-CMV co-occurrence, with a repertoire-size bias correction applied to the TCR pairs. In a later analysis, false discovery rates were estimated by permuting HLA or CMV assignments 20 times. In a later analysis, co-occurring TCRs were grouped using DBSCAN, with TCRdist sequence similarity added in when clustering inside HLA-allele-positive subsets. Repertoires with fewer than 30,000 or more than 120,000 public chains were left out of co-occurrence clustering, as were five repertoires with anomalous nucleotide sharing. Held by TCRdb, this immuneACCESS table contains in-frame sequences only and omits some clones. Under half of the omission traces to an unresolved V gene where checked; the cause of the rest is unknown. Clone size and the V and J calls come from that table; the DNA yielded D and trimming. The sample includes approximately 120,000 clones, with approximately 80% observed a single time. The ten largest clonotypes hold around 13% of the sample.

These data originate in a study of cytomegalovirus exposure and HLA in healthy donors (dated 2017 in TCRdb). With respect to the entire study: An earlier analysis of roughly 570 of the donors reported about 300 Gb of sequence data and 117 million unique TCR beta sequences obtained from about 170 million T cells. An early release covering roughly 600 HLA-typed donors comprised 300 to 350 gigabases of sequencing data and approximately 85 million unique TCR sequences. A later genetic analysis took genome-wide SNP genotypes for about 55% of the roughly 700 donors and used that subset as a discovery cohort. A separate validation cohort of 100 to 150 different subjects was used in addition to the 666-subject first cohort. In the later analysis, no new phenotypic data were used to find candidate immune exposures; instead, reliance was placed on TCR beta sequences and their occurrence across donors. To predict cytomegalovirus infection status, the study brought together high-throughput TCR immunosequencing, statistical association of individual TCRs with disease status, and machine learning. Class I and class II HLA loci were covered by the typing at four-digit resolution. All discovery cohort repertoires had been generated using a single sequencing platform. Alongside the repertoire data, information on donor age, sex, ethnicity and CMV serostatus was compiled. Among some 410 genotyped donors of the cohort, an average of 235,054 unique TCR beta nucleotide sequences were sequenced per donor, approximately 20% of them non-productive. Four or five DR-DQ haplotypes were handled as single units for association and clustering because linkage in the cohort was strong. Using immunosequencing, the study profiled T cell repertoires from 640 or so subjects and related those repertoires to cytomegalovirus serostatus. The study aimed to test whether cataloging public T cell receptors could reveal signatures of past pathogen exposure. In an earlier analysis of 500 to 650 of the donors, high-throughput TCR beta sequencing was used to judge whether each TCR beta V gene segment behaved as functional or pseudogenic. The number of donors typed differed by locus, with about 629-630 for A, B, C, DRB1 and DQB1, approximately 500 for DQA1, over 600 for DPA1, and about 450 for DPB1. A later analysis re-examined previously published TCR beta repertoires from over 500 donors and added high-resolution HLA genotyping to investigate patterns of TCR occurrence. Of the 350 to 450 genotyped donors, over 70% fell in the genetic ancestry cluster associated with self-reported Caucasian donors.

The study at large found these results: Because counts were too low, seventeen rarely observed V segments, including chromosome 9 orphons, were excluded from the earlier analysis of about 500 of the donors. Correlated functional status among segregating V segments might reflect linkage disequilibrium, but an unknown experimental factor could not be ruled out. Some IMGT-functional V segments, including TRBV6-2 and TRBV6-3, could not be distinguished by the 87-base-pair reads and were therefore excluded. A later analysis found that HLA-associated TCR beta chains were more clonally expanded and had lower generation probabilities than equally common non-associated chains. HLA typing was unavailable for some donors at each locus, so association tests used only the typed subset. The sequencing pipeline was judged likely to have produced a cluster of highly shared sequence variants as a technical artifact. In the study, approximately 160 TCR beta chains were listed as associated with cytomegalovirus. A later analysis found that TCR association rates varied across HLA loci, with DRB1 alleles showing the most associated TCRs and HLA-C alleles the fewest. Specific HLA alleles were associated with about 17,000 TCR beta sequences at a false discovery rate of 0.05 in a later analysis. According to a later analysis, most CMV-associated TCR beta chains appeared to be HLA-restricted, and the HLA associations seemed to be driven largely by CMV exposure. Cytomegalovirus status was reported to be diagnosed by the classifier with high specificity and sensitivity in both the original and validation cohorts. Most TCR sequences were observed very rarely across donors, whereas some public TCRs were present in many individuals. An earlier analysis of approximately 590 of the donors showed that most TCR beta V segments appeared in productive rearrangements either about 87% or about 30% of the time, which broadly matched IMGT annotations. Strong co-occurrence of HLA alleles, especially DR and DQ, made assigning TCR associations to individual alleles difficult. An association between a missense DCLRE1C variant and V-gene and J-gene trimming of TCR beta chains was found in a later genetic analysis and replicated in an independent cohort. Roughly uniform sequencing depth across donors was assumed in presence/absence analyses, although this assumption may not hold. A later analysis reported that several top co-occurrence clusters appeared linked to parvovirus B19, influenza, CMV and Epstein-Barr virus. In this cohort, only TCR beta chains were sequenced, and detectable features were limited by the absence of alpha or paired-chain data. In vitro tests confirmed that a few of the cytomegalovirus-associated TCR beta chains recognize cytomegalovirus antigens. For the cohort, immune exposure information was limited to CMV serostatus. A further reported finding was that TCR beta sequences accurately predicted the HLA-A and HLA-B alleles for most subjects in the first cohort. It was suggested by the authors that the approach could potentially be generalized to other disease states and immunological phenotypes. Compared with the approximately 670-donor mean, donors in an Asian-associated ancestry cluster had fewer N-insertions in productive TCRs, according to a later genetic analysis.

Recombination joined TRBV7-8 with TRBJ2-1; possibly the D gene is TRBD2, per 5 matching bases. Input material: PBMCs. The TCR comes from a woman between 35 and 50 years old in good health and CMV-seropositive. The CDR3 protein: CASSGGGYPYNEQFF. The base sequence is TGTGCCAGCAGTGGAGGAGGTTACCCCTACAATGAGCAGTTCTTC.